Sequencing of this T cell receptor (beta chain) was carried out in a study of OX40 agonist ivuxolimab in advanced cancers. The wider study: Patients treated during dose escalation were battling hepatocellular carcinoma, melanoma, renal cell or head and neck cancer. Those enrolled were about 82% male, with a mean age of approximately 60 years and ages from roughly 20 to 85.

Sequencing used immunoSEQ multiplex PCR; TCRdb keeps in-frame clones, though not all of them. The sample lists approximately 94,000 clones, 80% to 95% occurring once. Autoimmune disease history or systemic immunosuppression led to patient exclusion. From germline, CDR1 is SEHNR and CDR2 FQNEAQ (reference sequence). The junction had 9 bases not matched to a gene; V was cut back by 5 bases and J by 4 bases. The CDR3 loop spans 16 amino acids. The sequencing here drew on CD4+ or CD8+ T cells sorted from blood, taken in a trial of the OX40 agonist ivuxolimab. The TCR comes from an adult with an advanced solid tumor such as melanoma, head and neck, liver or kidney cancer. V is TRBV7-9 and J is TRBJ2-2, with 8 bases fitting TRBD2. The CDR3 DNA reads as TGTGCCAGCAGCAAGGGTAGCGGGATGGGCACCGGGGAGCTGTTTTTT. It specifies CASSKGSGMGTGELFF.